Sequencing of this TCR beta chain was carried out in a study of blood T cell repertoires in COVID-19. At the level of the study: T cells, B-cell-depleted T cells, or PBMCs supplied cDNA or gDNA.

TCRdb's copy holds only in-frame clones and misses some; the assay was immunoSEQ multiplex PCR. Found here are approximately 250,000 clones, about 80% of them singletons; the top ten hold around 7.2%. The CDR3 contains 15 residues. V lost 4 bases, J lost 0 bases, and 10 bases lay in between. Germline-derived CDR1 and CDR2 are SNHLY and FYNNEI. The sequence was collected from a woman aged 50 to 65 with acute or convalescent COVID-19. The sequencing input was peripheral blood. V and J are TRBV2 and TRBJ1-5; D gene unclear. The CDR3 spells CASSATGYSNQPQHF. As DNA, the CDR3 is TGTGCCAGCAGTGCCACGGGATATAGCAATCAGCCCCAGCATTTT.